This T cell receptor (beta chain) was profiled in a study of OX40 agonist ivuxolimab in advanced cancers. Describing the broader study: Ivuxolimab, which targeted the costimulatory receptor OX40 (CD134), was an agonistic, fully human IgG2 monoclonal antibody. Partial responses occurred in three dose-escalation patients, of whom one had hepatocellular carcinoma and two had cutaneous melanoma. The paper describes the monotherapy dose-escalation part (N ≈ 52 patients) of the phase I trial of ivuxolimab. Of the roughly 52 dose-escalation patients, hepatocellular carcinoma was present in around 20, melanoma in approximately 15, renal cell carcinoma in 9 and head and neck cancer in 9. In the dose-escalation cohort, 82.7% of patients were male, and the mean age was approximately 64 years, with a range of roughly 23 to 85. The purpose of peripheral TCRbeta sequencing was to test whether ivuxolimab changed TCR sequence diversity and led to clonal T-cell expansion. Intravenous ivuxolimab was administered to patients every 2 weeks at six dose levels: 0.01, 0.1, 0.3, 1.5, 3 and 10 mg/kg. Patients were allowed to have had prior anti-PD-1, anti-PD-L1 or anti-CTLA-4 therapy, and approximately 43% of the dose-escalation patients had previously received checkpoint inhibitors. Broad study findings and their caveats: After ivuxolimab, CD8+ T cells had more expanded clones than CD4+ T cells on average. At doses from 0.1 to 3.0 mg/kg, clonal expansion was seen in both CD4+ and CD8+ blood T cells between baseline and week 6. Low levels of normalized T-cell clonal expansion were also shown by some nonresponding patients. In the 0.1-3.0 mg/kg groups, partial responders were among the patients with the lowest normalized peripheral clonal expansion, particularly in CD8+ T cells. The antigen specificity of the peripheral T cells that underwent clonal expansion was not determined.

Genomic DNA was extracted from sorted cells for sequencing of the TCRbeta CDR3 region. The immunoSEQ Assay was used to sequence the TCRbeta CDR3 regions. The clones in this table, taken by TCRdb from immuneACCESS, are in-frame only. Not every clone is retained; where verified, under half of the shortfall comes from an unresolved V gene, and the cause of the rest is unknown. For this sample the table gives more than 25,000 clones, of which about four fifths were detected only once. The ten largest clonotypes hold 10% to 15% of the sample. The CDR3 starts with the cysteine, ends with the phenylalanine, and has 13 residues. Here the CDR3 DNA is all that survives: 39 bases in frame from base 1. V is cut by 5 bases and J by 1 base, and the space between the germline ends is 6 bases. CDR1 KGHSH and CDR2 LQKENI were looked up in the germline V gene. This clone has a handful of counts. The clone's antigen remains unknown. One base away there is no much larger clone; base qualities are not given.

Patients with a history of autoimmune disease or receiving systemic immunosuppression were excluded from the trial. Peripheral blood for TCR sequencing was collected from all dose cohorts at baseline, on cycle 4 day 1, and on cycle 7 day 1. The samples were drawn from a first-in-human, open-label, multicenter phase I dose-escalation trial of ivuxolimab. Adults with locally advanced or metastatic melanoma, renal cell carcinoma, hepatocellular carcinoma or head and neck squamous cell carcinoma were enrolled in the trial. Before TCR sequencing, CD4+ T cells and CD8+ T cells were sorted from peripheral blood as separate populations.

The chain is made from TRBV18 and TRBJ1-5, with an unclear D gene assignment. Sequencing used CD4+ or CD8+ T cells sorted from blood, obtained in a trial of the OX40 agonist ivuxolimab. The clonotype originates from an adult with an advanced solid tumor such as melanoma, head and neck, liver or kidney cancer. The CDR3 protein sequence reads: CASSADSNQPQHF. The nucleotide sequence reads as follows: TGTGCCAGCTCAGCCGACAGCAATCAGCCCCAGCATTTT.